These T cell receptor beta chains were read from a single sample in a study of identical twins. MiXCR was run by TCRdb on the 5' RACE reads, yielding one entry per CDR3 protein. The sample has around 680,000 distinct CDR3 sequences, over 8.5% seen once; the top ten hold 0.75% to 1%. These data also formed part of another study, on yellow fever vaccine responses in identical twins.

The sample consisted of PBMCs. The receptors come from a woman younger than 30 in good health. The CDR3 runs from the conserved cysteine through the conserved F or W. The order of the fields is V gene, CDR3 protein.

>TRBV20-1
CSAPLPTTSIIQYF
>TRBV4-1
CASSQNFRDSTYGYTF
>TRBV6-2/TRBV6-3
CASSYSIDRNGGKYEQYF
>TRBV20-1
CSAKQGNYREQFF
>TRBV20-1
CSATRAGGLTDTQYF
>TRBV7-8
CASSIDLRTKETQYF
>TRBV6-2/TRBV6-3
CASRKGPGTDTQYF
>TRBV6-5
CASSYYETPTETQYF
>TRBV7-8
CASSLKRLYNEQFF
>TRBV20-1
CSANEHPNSYNSPLHF
>TRBV11-1
CASSRRTGPLNTGELFF
>TRBV12-3/TRBV12-4
CASRLGTSGGTYEQYF
>TRBV30
CAWSVWVSGGIQETQYF
>TRBV20-1
CSAPRQGVHYGYTF
>TRBV28
CASTYGLQRNEQFF
>TRBV9
CASSALGAPYEQYF
>TRBV5-1
CTSSLEPGRFYEQYF
>TRBV2
CASSSWTSGSYEQYF
>TRBV20-1
CSARAGQGSYDTQYF
>TRBV20-1
CSALGSNEQFF
>TRBV29-1
CSVLSAGGYEQYF
>TRBV5-1
CASSRIGTYTDTQYF
>TRBV19
CASRPKDRGELDTQYF
>TRBV5-1
CASSLAAANTGELFF
>TRBV27
CASNPRGGEVEQFF
>TRBV7-9
CASSFQGASEQFF
>TRBV10-3
CAISERGSGGNEQFF
>TRBV3-1
CASSPTSAVAGEAFF